The 3 T cell receptor beta chains in this list originate from one sample, sequenced in a study of cytomegalovirus exposure and HLA in healthy donors. With 60 Vbeta and 13 Jbeta primers, the PCR was carried out. The protocol was immunoSEQ multiplex PCR, while the TCRdb copy is restricted to in-frame clones and leaves out a portion. The repertoire holds 55,000 to 75,000 clones, with 65% to 80% as singletons. Sequencing input: PBMCs. The receptors originated from a man in his forties or fifties in good health and CMV-seropositive.

This clone was seen only once. CDR3 region: CASSLGTAKTQYF. The CDR3 nucleotides read TGTGCCAGCAGCCTGGGGACAGCAAAGACCCAGTACTTC. J is TRBJ2-5 and V is TRBV11-3, with 7 bases lining up with TRBD1. Germline CDR1 and CDR2: SGHNT and YENEEA. This CDR3 comprises 13 residues. V shed 5 bases and J 6 bases; nucleotides not matched to a gene: 6.

J is TRBJ2-3 and V is TRBV7-8, with 10 bases that match TRBD2. Germline assignment: CDR1 SGHVS and CDR2 FQNEAQ. Trimming cost V 4 bases and J 3 bases; bases outside gene matches: 1. The CDR3 covers 14 residues. CDR3 residues: CASSSSGGTDTQYF. CDR3 bases: TGTGCCAGCAGCTCTAGCGGGGGAACAGATACGCAGTATTTT.

There are a few counts of this clone. The V call is TRBV7-2, the J call TRBJ2-5, with 10 bases fitting TRBD2. Germline V CDR1 and CDR2: SGHTA, FQGNSA. V lost 3 bases to trimming and J lost 5 bases; unmatched junction nucleotides: 12. This CDR3 is built from 17 residues. The CDR3 region is CASSFGNLAGVFETQYF. In nucleotides, the CDR3 is TGTGCCAGCAGCTTCGGTAATCTAGCGGGGGTTTTTGAGACCCAGTACTTC.